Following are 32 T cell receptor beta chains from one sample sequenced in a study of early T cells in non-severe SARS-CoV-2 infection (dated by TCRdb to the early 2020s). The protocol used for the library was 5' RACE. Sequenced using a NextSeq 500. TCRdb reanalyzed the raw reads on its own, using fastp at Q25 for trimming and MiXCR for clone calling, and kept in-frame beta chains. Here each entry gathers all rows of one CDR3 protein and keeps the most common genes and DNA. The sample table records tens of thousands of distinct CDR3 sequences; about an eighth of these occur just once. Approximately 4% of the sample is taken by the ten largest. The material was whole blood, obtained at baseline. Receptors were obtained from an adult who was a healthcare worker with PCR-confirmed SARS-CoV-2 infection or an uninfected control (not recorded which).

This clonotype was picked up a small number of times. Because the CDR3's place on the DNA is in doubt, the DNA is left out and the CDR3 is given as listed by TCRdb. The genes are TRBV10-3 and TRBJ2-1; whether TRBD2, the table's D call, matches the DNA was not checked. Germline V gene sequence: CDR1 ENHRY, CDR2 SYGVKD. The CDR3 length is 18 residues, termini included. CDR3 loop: CAISSSGLAGVRNNEQFF.

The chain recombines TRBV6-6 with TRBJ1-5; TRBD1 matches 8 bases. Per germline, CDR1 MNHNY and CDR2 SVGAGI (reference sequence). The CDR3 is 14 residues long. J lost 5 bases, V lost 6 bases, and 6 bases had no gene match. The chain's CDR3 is CASRDRATYQPQHF. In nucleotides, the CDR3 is TGTGCCAGCAGGGACAGGGCAACCTATCAGCCCCAGCATTTT.

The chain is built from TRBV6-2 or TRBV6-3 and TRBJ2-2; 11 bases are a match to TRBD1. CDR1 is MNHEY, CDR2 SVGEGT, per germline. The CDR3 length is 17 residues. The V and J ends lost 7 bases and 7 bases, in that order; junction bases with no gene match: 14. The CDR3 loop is CASTYLPGQGVVGELFF. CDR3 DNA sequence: TGTGCCAGCACCTACCTTCCGGGACAGGGGGTTGTCGGGGAGCTGTTTTTT.

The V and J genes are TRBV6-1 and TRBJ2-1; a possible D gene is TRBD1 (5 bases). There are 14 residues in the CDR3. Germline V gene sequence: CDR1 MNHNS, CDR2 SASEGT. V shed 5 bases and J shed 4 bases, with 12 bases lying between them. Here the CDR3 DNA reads TGTGCCAGCAGTCCCCGACAGAGATACAATGAGCAGTTCTTC. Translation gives CASSPRQRYNEQFF.

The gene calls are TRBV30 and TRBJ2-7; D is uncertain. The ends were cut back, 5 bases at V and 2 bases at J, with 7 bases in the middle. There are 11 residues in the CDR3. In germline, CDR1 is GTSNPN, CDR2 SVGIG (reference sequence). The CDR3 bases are TGTGCCTGGGGCAGCACCTACGAGCAGTACTTC. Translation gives CAWGSTYEQYF.

The CDR3, as DNA: TGCAGTGCTAGAGATTCTAGGCTCACCGGGGAGCTGTTTTTT. Its translation is CSARDSRLTGELFF. The J gene is TRBJ2-2, the V gene TRBV20-1; no firm D call. Germline CDR1 reads DFQATT; CDR2 reads SNEGSKA (reference sequence). The germline V and J ends were trimmed by 0 bases and 4 bases, with 9 bases remaining between them. This CDR3 contains 14 residues.

CDR3 sequence reads: CASSFSGVSSYNEQFF. The CDR3 DNA sequence: TGCGCCAGCAGCTTCAGCGGGGTTAGCTCCTACAATGAGCAGTTCTTC. The gene calls are TRBV5-1 and TRBJ2-1; TRBD2 agrees at 7 bases. This CDR3 spans 16 amino acids. Germline V gives CDR1 SGHRS, CDR2 YFSETQ. J gave up 0 bases and V 2 bases, and 5 bases lay outside the gene matches.

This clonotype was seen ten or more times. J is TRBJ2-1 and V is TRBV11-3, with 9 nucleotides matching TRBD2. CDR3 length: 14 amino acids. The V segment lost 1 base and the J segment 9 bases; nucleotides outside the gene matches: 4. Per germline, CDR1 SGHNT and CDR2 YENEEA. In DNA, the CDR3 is TGTGCCAGCAGCTTAGTAGCGGGAGCTGGTGAGCAGTTCTTC. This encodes CASSLVAGAGEQFF. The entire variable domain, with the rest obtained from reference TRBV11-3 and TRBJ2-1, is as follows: EAGVVQSPRYKIIEKKQPVAFWCNPISGHNTLYWYLQNLGQGPELLIRYENEEAVDDSQLPKDRFSAERLKGVDSTLKIQPAELGDSAVYLCASSLVAGAGEQFFGPGTRLTVL.

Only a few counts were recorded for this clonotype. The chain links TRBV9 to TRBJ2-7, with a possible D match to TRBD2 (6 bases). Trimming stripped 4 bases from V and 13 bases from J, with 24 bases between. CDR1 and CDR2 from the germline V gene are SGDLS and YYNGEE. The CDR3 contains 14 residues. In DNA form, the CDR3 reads TGTGCCAGCAGCCCCCTCCCGACGGGGGAGGTGGTATACTTC. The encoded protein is CASSPLPTGEVVYF.

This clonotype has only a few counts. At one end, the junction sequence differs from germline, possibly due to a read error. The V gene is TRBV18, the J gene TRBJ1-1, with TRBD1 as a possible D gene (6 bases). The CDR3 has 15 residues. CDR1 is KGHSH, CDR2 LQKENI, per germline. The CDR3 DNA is TGTGCCAGCTCACCAGTCTCACAGGGTAAGACTGAAGTTTTCTTT. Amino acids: CASSPVSQGKTEVFF.

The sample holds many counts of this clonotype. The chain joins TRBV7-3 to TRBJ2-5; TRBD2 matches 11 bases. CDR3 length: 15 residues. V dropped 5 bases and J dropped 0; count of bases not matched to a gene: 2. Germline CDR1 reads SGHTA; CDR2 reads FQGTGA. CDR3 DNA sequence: TGTGCCAGCAGCATGGGACTAGCGGACCAAGAGACCCAGTACTTC. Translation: CASSMGLADQETQYF.

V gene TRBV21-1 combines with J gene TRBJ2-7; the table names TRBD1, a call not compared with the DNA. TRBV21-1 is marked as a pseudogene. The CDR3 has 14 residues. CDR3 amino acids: CAGPRACPTYEQYF. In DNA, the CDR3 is TGTGCTGGTCCCAGGGCATGTCCGACCTACGAGCAGTACTTC.

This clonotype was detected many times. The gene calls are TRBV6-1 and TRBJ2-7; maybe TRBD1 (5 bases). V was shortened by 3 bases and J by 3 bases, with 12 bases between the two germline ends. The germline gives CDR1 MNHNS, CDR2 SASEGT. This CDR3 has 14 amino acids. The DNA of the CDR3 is TGTGCCAGCAGTGATCAGGGATGGGGCTACGAGCAGTACTTC. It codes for CASSDQGWGYEQYF.

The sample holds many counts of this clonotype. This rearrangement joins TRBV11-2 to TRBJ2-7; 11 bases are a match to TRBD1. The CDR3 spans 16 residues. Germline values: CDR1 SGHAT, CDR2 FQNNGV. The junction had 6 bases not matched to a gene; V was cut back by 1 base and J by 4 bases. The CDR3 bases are TGTGCCAGCAGCTTAGGCTCCGGGACAGGGGGATACGAGCAGTACTTC. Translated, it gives CASSLGSGTGGYEQYF.

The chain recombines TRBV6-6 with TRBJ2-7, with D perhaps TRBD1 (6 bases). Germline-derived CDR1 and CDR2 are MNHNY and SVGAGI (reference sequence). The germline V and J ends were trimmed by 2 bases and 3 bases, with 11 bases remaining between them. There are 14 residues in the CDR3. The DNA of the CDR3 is TGTGCCAGCAGTTACCGGGACATAGACTACGAGCAGTACTTC. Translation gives CASSYRDIDYEQYF.

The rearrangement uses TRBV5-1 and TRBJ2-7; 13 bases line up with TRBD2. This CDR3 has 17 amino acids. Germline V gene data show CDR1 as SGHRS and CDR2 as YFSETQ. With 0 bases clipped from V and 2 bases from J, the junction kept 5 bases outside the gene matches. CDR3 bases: TGCGCCAGCAGCTTGGCCCCGGGACTAGCGGGAACCTACGAGCAGTACTTC. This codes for CASSLAPGLAGTYEQYF.

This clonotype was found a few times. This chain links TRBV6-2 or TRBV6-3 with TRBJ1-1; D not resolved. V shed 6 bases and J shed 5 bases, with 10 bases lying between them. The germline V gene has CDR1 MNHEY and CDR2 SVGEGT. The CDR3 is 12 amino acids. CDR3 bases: TGTGCCAGCAGGGAGTTTGAGACTGAAGCTTTCTTT. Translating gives CASREFETEAFF.

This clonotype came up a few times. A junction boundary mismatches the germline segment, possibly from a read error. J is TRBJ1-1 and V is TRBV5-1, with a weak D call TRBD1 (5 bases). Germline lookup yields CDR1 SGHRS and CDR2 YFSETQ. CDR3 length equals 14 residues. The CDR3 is CASSSGPWKTEAFF. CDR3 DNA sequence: TGCGCCAGCAGCTCGGGACCTTGGAAGACTGAAGCCTTCTTT.

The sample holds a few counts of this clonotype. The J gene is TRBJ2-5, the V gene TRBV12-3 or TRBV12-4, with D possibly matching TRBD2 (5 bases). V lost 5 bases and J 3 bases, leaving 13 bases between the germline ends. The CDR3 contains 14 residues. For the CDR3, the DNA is TGTGCCAGCAGTCCACTAGATTGGGAAGAGACCCAGTACTTC. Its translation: CASSPLDWEETQYF.

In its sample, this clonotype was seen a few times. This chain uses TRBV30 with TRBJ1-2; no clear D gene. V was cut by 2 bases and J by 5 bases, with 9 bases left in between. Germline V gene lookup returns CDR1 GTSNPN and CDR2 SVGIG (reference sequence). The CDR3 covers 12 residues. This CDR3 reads CAWSPGGYGYTF. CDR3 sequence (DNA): TGTGCCTGGAGTCCAGGAGGGTATGGCTACACCTTC.

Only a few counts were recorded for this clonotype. CDR3 protein: CASSYSREGLEQYF. The CDR3 nucleotides are TGTGCCAGCAGTTACTCGAGGGAGGGCCTGGAGCAGTACTTC. V gene TRBV6-5 combines with J gene TRBJ2-7; TRBD2 matches at 7 bases. From germline, CDR1 is MNHEY and CDR2 SVGAGI. The V and J ends lost 0 bases and 7 bases, in that order; junction bases with no gene match: 6. This CDR3 is 14 amino acids long.

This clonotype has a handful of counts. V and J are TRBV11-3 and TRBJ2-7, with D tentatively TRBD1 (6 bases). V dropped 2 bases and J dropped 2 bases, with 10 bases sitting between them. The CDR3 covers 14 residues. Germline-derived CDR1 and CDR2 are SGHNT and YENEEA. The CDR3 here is CASSLTQGAYEQYF. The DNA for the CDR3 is TGTGCCAGCAGCTTAACACAGGGTGCCTACGAGCAGTACTTC.

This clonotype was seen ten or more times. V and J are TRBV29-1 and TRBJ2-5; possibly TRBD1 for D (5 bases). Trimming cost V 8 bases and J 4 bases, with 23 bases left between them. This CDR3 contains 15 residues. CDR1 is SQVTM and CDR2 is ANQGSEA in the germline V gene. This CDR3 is CSSRKSGQGPETQYF. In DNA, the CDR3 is TGCAGCTCCCGGAAATCGGGCCAGGGCCCAGAGACCCAGTACTTC.

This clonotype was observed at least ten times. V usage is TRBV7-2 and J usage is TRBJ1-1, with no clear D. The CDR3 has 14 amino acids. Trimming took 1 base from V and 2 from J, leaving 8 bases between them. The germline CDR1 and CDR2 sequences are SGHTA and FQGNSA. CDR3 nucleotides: TGTGCCAGCAGCTTAGGACCTTCCAACACTGAAGCTTTCTTT. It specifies CASSLGPSNTEAFF.

CDR3 sequence (DNA): TGTGCCAGCAGCCGACGAGGACATAGCACAGATACGCAGTATTTT. The encoded protein is CASSRRGHSTDTQYF. This rearrangement joins TRBV11-2 to TRBJ2-3; a weak D match, TRBD1 (5 bases). Trimming pared 5 bases from V and 0 bases from J, leaving 12 bases between. The CDR3 sequence is 15 residues long. The V gene's germline CDR1 is SGHAT and CDR2 FQNNGV. The complete variable domain, with remaining parts taken from reference TRBV11-2 and TRBJ2-3, reads EAGVAQSPRYKIIEKRQSVAFWCNPISGHATLYWYQQILGQGPKLLIQFQNNGVVDDSQLPKDRFSAERLKGVDSTLKIQPAKLEDSAVYLCASSRRGHSTDTQYFGPGTRLTVL.

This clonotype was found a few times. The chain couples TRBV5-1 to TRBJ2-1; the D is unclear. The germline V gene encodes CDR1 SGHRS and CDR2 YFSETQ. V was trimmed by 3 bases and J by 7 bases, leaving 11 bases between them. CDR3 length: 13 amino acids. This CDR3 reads CASSSGPLNEQFF. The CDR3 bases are TGCGCCAGCAGCTCCGGGCCATTGAATGAGCAGTTCTTC.

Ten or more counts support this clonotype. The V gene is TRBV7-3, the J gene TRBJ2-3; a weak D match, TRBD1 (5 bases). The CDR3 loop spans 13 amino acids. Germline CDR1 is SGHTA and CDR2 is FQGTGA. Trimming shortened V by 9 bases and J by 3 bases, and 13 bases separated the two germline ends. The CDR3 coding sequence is TGTGCCAGTGGTAGAAAGGGGACAGATACGCAGTATTTT. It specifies CASGRKGTDTQYF.

The CDR3: CASRSWGALRDEQFF. In nucleotides, the CDR3 is TGCGCCAGCAGATCTTGGGGCGCCTTAAGGGATGAGCAGTTCTTC. The genes are TRBV5-1 and TRBJ2-1; tentatively, D is TRBD1 (5 bases). Trimming cost V 5 bases and J 8 bases, with 20 bases left between them. Germline CDR1 reads SGHRS; CDR2 reads YFSETQ. The CDR3 loop spans 15 amino acids.

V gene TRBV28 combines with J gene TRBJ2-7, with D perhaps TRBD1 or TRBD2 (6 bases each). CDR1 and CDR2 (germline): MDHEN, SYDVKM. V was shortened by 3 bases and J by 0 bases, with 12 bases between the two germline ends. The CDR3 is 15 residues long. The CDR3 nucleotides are TGTGCCAGCAGTTTGGGAGGACAGTCCTCCTACGAGCAGTACTTC. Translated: CASSLGGQSSYEQYF.

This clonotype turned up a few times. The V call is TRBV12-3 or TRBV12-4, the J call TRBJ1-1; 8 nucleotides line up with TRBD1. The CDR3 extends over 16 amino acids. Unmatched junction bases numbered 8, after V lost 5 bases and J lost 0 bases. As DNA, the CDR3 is TGTGCCAGCAGTCAAAAACAGGGGGGGATGAACACTGAAGCTTTCTTT. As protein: CASSQKQGGMNTEAFF.

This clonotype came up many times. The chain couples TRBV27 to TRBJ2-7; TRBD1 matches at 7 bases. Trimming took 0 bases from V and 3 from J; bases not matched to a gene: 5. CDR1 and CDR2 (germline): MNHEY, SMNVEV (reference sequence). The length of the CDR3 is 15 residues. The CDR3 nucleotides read TGTGCCAGCAGTTTATCTGGGACAGCCGTCTACGAGCAGTACTTC. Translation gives CASSLSGTAVYEQYF.

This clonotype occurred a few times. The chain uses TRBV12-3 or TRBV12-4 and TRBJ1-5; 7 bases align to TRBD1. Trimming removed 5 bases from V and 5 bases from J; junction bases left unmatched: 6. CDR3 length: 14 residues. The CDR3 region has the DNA TGTGCCAGCAGTCAGACACAGGGGTATCAGCCCCAGCATTTT. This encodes CASSQTQGYQPQHF.